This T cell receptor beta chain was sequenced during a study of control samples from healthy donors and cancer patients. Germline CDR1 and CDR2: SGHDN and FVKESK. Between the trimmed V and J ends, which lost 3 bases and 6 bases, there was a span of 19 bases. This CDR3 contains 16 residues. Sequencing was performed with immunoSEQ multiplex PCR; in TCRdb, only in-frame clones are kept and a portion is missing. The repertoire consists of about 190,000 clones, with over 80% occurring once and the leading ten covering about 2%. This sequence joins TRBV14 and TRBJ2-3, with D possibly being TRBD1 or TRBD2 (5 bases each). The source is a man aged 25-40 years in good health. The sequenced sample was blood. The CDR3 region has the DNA TGTGCCAGCAGCCACTCCAGGGACCCCCGGGTGGATACGCAGTATTTT. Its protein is CASSHSRDPRVDTQYF.